Listed below are T cell receptor beta chains from one sample, sequenced in a study of shared clonotypes between healthy human individuals. Here immunoSEQ multiplex PCR was the method, and the copy in TCRdb shows in-frame clones only, minus some. This table holds 2,100,000 or so clones, 95% found once. What was sequenced was naive CD4+ T cells sorted from blood. All receptors derive from a man between 18 and 35 years old in good health. Both conserved end residues are part of each CDR3. D genes are given only for firm matches. Not every row has a clone size; where given, it reads once, few, many or a size class.

TRBD2 | NA | TRBJ2-2 | TRBV5-1 | TGCGCCAGCAGCCCGGGACTAGCGGGGCTCAACGGGGAGCTGTTTTTT | CASSPGLAGLNGELFF
NA | once | TRBJ2-1 | TRBV4-1 | TGCGCCAGCAGCCTTTTCGGACGGGGTGAGCACAATGAGCAGTTCTTC | CASSLFGRGEHNEQFF
NA | NA | TRBJ1-5 | TRBV6-6 | TGTGCCAGCAGTCAAACGGCCCAAAATCAGCCCCAGCATTTT | CASSQTAQNQPQHF
NA | NA | TRBJ1-2 | TRBV12-5 | TGTGCTAGTGGTTTGGGGACAAACTATGGCTACACCTTC | CASGLGTNYGYTF
NA | NA | TRBJ1-1 | TRBV18 | TGTGCCAGCTCACCCAGTGGGACACTGAGGAACACTGAAGCTTTCTTT | CASSPSGTLRNTEAFF
NA | NA | TRBJ2-5 | TRBV29-1 | TGCAGCGCCCCACGAGGCACCGCTCAAGAGACCCAGTACTTC | CSAPRGTAQETQYF
NA | NA | TRBJ2-7 | TRBV19 | TGTGCCAGTAGTATCACTGCGGGGACGAGCTCCTACGAGCAGTACTTC | CASSITAGTSSYEQYF
NA | NA | TRBJ2-5 | TRBV11-3 | TGTGCCAGCAGCTTAGGGGCCCCCGGTGGGACCCAGTACTTC | CASSLGAPGGTQYF
TRBD1 | NA | TRBJ2-2 | TRBV18 | TGTGCCAGCTCGGCCGGGACAGGGAACACCGGGGAGCTGTTTTTT | CASSAGTGNTGELFF
NA | NA | TRBJ1-1 | TRBV10-3 | TGTGCCATCAGTGAGACCCCAGCCACTGAAGCTTTCTTT | CAISETPATEAFF
NA | NA | TRBJ1-1 | TRBV10-3 | TGTGCCATCAGTGGATTAGCAGGCACTGAAGCTTTCTTT | CAISGLAGTEAFF
TRBD2 | NA | TRBJ2-5 | TRBV18 | TGTGCCAGCTCACCGAACCTAGCGGGAGGTGCGGTGACCCAGTACTTC | CASSPNLAGGAVTQYF
NA | NA | TRBJ1-1 | TRBV18 | TGTGCCAGCTCACCCCAGCGGGGGGAAGCTTTCTTT | CASSPQRGEAFF
NA | once | TRBJ1-5 | TRBV7-2 | TGTGCCAGCAGCTTAACGGATGCCAATCAGCCCCAGCATTTT | CASSLTDANQPQHF
TRBD2 | NA | TRBJ2-7 | TRBV5-6 | TGTGCCAGCAGCGAGCTAGCGGGAGGTTACGAGCAGTACTTC | CASSELAGGYEQYF
NA | NA | TRBJ2-7 | TRBV6-1 | TGTGCCAGCAGTGAATGGGCAGCCTCCTACGAGCAGTACTTC | CASSEWAASYEQYF
TRBD1 | few | TRBJ2-5 | TRBV19 | TGTGCCAGTAGTAAGGGACAGGCCCGGGAGACCCAGTACTTC | CASSKGQARETQYF
NA | NA | TRBJ2-2 | TRBV5-1 | TGCGCCAGCAGCATACAGGGTATCACCGGGGAGCTGTTTTTT | CASSIQGITGELFF
NA | NA | TRBJ1-1 | TRBV5-6 | TGTGCCAGCAGCCCTTCCTTAGGTGAAGCTTTCTTT | CASSPSLGEAFF
TRBD1 | NA | TRBJ1-6 | TRBV27 | TGTGCCAGCAGGCCCGACAGGGTCGGCAATTCACCCCTCCACTTT | CASRPDRVGNSPLHF
NA | NA | TRBJ1-3 | TRBV25-1 | TGTGCCAGCGCCCTGAGCTCTGGAAACACCATATATTTT | CASALSSGNTIYF
TRBD1 | once | TRBJ1-2 | TRBV19 | TGTGCCACCTCAGGGGACAGGGTTGCTGGCTACACCTTC | CATSGDRVAGYTF
NA | NA | TRBJ2-3 | TRBV6-5 | TGTGCCAGCAGACGCACAGATACGCAGTATTTT | CASRRTDTQYF
NA | NA | TRBJ2-5 | TRBV6-1 | TGTGCCAGCAGTCTTATGGGGACCCAGTACTTC | CASSLMGTQYF
TRBD1 | NA | TRBJ2-7 | TRBV19 | TGTGCCAGAATGGGGACAGTCTCCTACGAGCAGTACTTC | CARMGTVSYEQYF
TRBD2 | NA | TRBJ2-7 | TRBV6-4 | TGTGCCAGCAATAGGGAGGGGCCAGACTACGAGCAGTACTTC | CASNREGPDYEQYF
NA | NA | TRBJ1-2 | TRBV2 | TGTGCCAGCCAGCCATTGGGGGGCTACACCTTC | CASQPLGGYTF
NA | NA | TRBJ2-2 | TRBV7-8 | TGTGCCAGCAGCCGTTCCCTTCCCACCGGGGAGCTGTTTTTT | CASSRSLPTGELFF
TRBD2 | NA | TRBJ2-7 | TRBV5-5 | TGTGCCAGCAGCTCTGCTAGCGGGAGGGTATACGAGCAGTACTTC | CASSSASGRVYEQYF
TRBD1 | NA | TRBJ2-7 | TRBV28 | TGTGCCAGCAGTCTCTTGACAGGGGCGACCTACGAGCAGTACTTC | CASSLLTGATYEQYF
TRBD2 | once | TRBJ2-3 | TRBV7-2 | TGTGCCAGCAGCCTGCGGGAGTATGGCACAGATACGCAGTATTTT | CASSLREYGTDTQYF
NA | NA | TRBJ2-7 | TRBV5-1 | TGCGCCAGCAGCCCGCAACTTGAGGGCCCTTCAGGGTGGCACTTC | CASSPQLEGPSGWHF
TRBD1 | NA | TRBJ1-5 | TRBV10-2 | TGCGCCAGCAGCGGACAGGGTCTTCAGCCCCAGCATTTT | CASSGQGLQPQHF
TRBD1 | few | TRBJ2-6 | TRBV7-7 | TGTGCTAGCAGCCCCCGGACAGGGGCAGGGGCCAACGTCCTGACTTTC | CASSPRTGAGANVLTF
TRBD1 | NA | TRBJ1-6 | TRBV27 | TGTGCCAGCAGTTCAGAGACAGGGAAGGCGAGGTCACCCCTCCACTTT | CASSSETGKARSPLHF
NA | NA | TRBJ1-1 | TRBV5-1 | TGCGCCAGCAGCGCGGGACAAGCAACTGAAGCTTTCTTT | CASSAGQATEAFF
NA | NA | TRBJ2-7 | TRBV12-5 | TGTGCTAGTGGTTTGCCAATCAGGGGGGCAGGCGCGACTTACGAGCAGTACTTC | CASGLPIRGAGATYEQYF
TRBD1 | NA | TRBJ2-3 | TRBV6-6 | TGTGCCAGCAGTTCCCCGGACAGGGCCACTTTAGATACGCAGTATTTT | CASSSPDRATLDTQYF
NA | NA | TRBJ1-1 | TRBV4-2 | TGTGCCAGCAGCCAAAGACCCTTGAACACTGAAGCTTTCTTT | CASSQRPLNTEAFF
NA | NA | TRBJ2-3 | TRBV6-5 | TGTGCCAGCAAGGTAGTTCTTAGCACAGATACGCAGTATTTT | CASKVVLSTDTQYF
NA | NA | TRBJ1-5 | TRBV4-3 | TGCGCCAGCAGCCAACAGAAGGATCAGCCCCAGCATTTT | CASSQQKDQPQHF
TRBD1 | NA | TRBJ2-6 | TRBV5-1 | TGCGCCAGCGGGACAGGGGAAATCTCTGGGGCCAACGTCCTGACTTTC | CASGTGEISGANVLTF
TRBD2 | NA | TRBJ2-7 | TRBV27 | TGTGCCAGCAGGGAGACTAGCGGCCTATTCTCCTACGAGCAGTACTTC | CASRETSGLFSYEQYF
NA | NA | TRBJ1-5 | TRBV5-6 | TGTGCCAGCAGCGTACATGGGCAGCCCCAGCATTTT | CASSVHGQPQHF
TRBD1 | NA | TRBJ2-3 | TRBV29-1 | TGCAGCGGACAGGGAATTGTGAATACGCAGTATTTT | CSGQGIVNTQYF
TRBD2 | NA | TRBJ2-2 | TRBV30 | TGTGCCTGGAGGGGAGGGACTAGCGGCTTCACCGGGGAGCTGTTTTTT | CAWRGGTSGFTGELFF
TRBD1 | NA | TRBJ2-5 | TRBV7-3 | TGTGCCAGCAGCAGACAGGGGCGGAAAGAGACCCAGTACTTC | CASSRQGRKETQYF
TRBD1 | once | TRBJ1-5 | TRBV28 | TGTGCCAGCAGTTCCGGACAGGGAACAGGACAGCCCCAGCATTTT | CASSSGQGTGQPQHF
TRBD1 | NA | TRBJ2-3 | TRBV5-1 | TGCGCCAGCCGACAGGGGTTTAGCACAGATACGCAGTATTTT | CASRQGFSTDTQYF